The rows below give T cell receptor beta chains drawn from one sample of a study of control samples from healthy donors and cancer patients. Clones were read by immunoSEQ multiplex PCR, and TCRdb kept only the in-frame ones, dropping some. The sample has about 130,000 clones, over 75% seen once. The sample consisted of blood. These receptors all stem from a middle-aged man in good health. Each CDR3 is given with its conserved first and last residue. A D gene is named only where the DNA matches it firmly. Size is stated for part of the rows, as once, few or many counts, or as a class when the clone is expanded.

TRBV18	TRBJ1-2	15	.	.	TGTGCCAGCTCCGCAAACAGGGAGTTCGGGTATGGCTACACCTTC	CASSANREFGYGYTF
TRBV27	TRBJ2-1	16	TRBD1	.	TGTGCCAGCAGTTTATCGACAGGGGCCGCGGGCAATGAGCAGTTCTTC	CASSLSTGAAGNEQFF
TRBV30	TRBJ2-7	11	TRBD1	.	TGTGCCTTTTCCTCAGGGGGCGAGCAGTACTTC	CAFSSGGEQYF
TRBV4-2	TRBJ2-3	18	TRBD2	.	TGTGCCAGCAGCCAAGATTTGAGGGATAGCGGGGGGGCCTATACGCAGTATTTT	CASSQDLRDSGGAYTQYF
TRBV10-3	TRBJ2-7	15	TRBD1	.	TGTGCCATCAGTGTGGGGACAGGGATCTCCTACGAGCAGTACTTC	CAISVGTGISYEQYF
TRBV9	TRBJ2-1	14	TRBD2	.	TGTGCCAGCAGCGATACTAGCGGGGGTTATGAGCAGTTCTTC	CASSDTSGGYEQFF
TRBV10-3	TRBJ1-5	20	.	few	TGTGCCATCAGTGAGTCCTGGGACGGAAACACGTTATTTAGCAATCAGCCCCAGCATTTT	CAISESWDGNTLFSNQPQHF
TRBV3-1/TRBV3-2	TRBJ2-3	16	TRBD1	.	TGTGCCAGCAGCCAGGAAACAGGGGCCGACAATCATCCGCAGTATTTT	CASSQETGADNHPQYF
TRBV11-2	TRBJ1-5	13	.	.	TGTGCCAGCAGCCCAACCGAAAAGGGGCCCCAGCATTTT	CASSPTEKGPQHF
TRBV18	TRBJ1-5	13	.	.	TGTGCCAGCTCACCAGCCAGGGACCAGCCCCAGCATTTT	CASSPARDQPQHF
TRBV28	TRBJ1-6	16	TRBD1	.	TGTGCCAGCAGCTTAACCGGGACAGGGTATAATTCACCCCTCCACTTT	CASSLTGTGYNSPLHF
TRBV3-1/TRBV3-2	TRBJ1-1	14	.	.	TGTGCCAGCAGCCAAGATGATGGGGGGACTGAAGCTTTCTTT	CASSQDDGGTEAFF
TRBV14	TRBJ2-1	15	TRBD2	.	TGTGCCAGCAGCCCGCGACTAGCCCGGGCCAATGAGCAGTTCTTC	CASSPRLARANEQFF
TRBV5-6	TRBJ2-7	14	.	few	TGTGCCAGCAGGTTACAGGGCACCCTCTACGAGCAGTACTTC	CASRLQGTLYEQYF
TRBV3-1/TRBV3-2	TRBJ2-2	16	.	.	TGTGCCAGCAGCCAAGAGAGCACCGCACGGAGCGGGGAGCTGTTTTTT	CASSQESTARSGELFF
TRBV6-5	TRBJ1-6	12	.	.	TGTGCCAGCAGGGCAGGTCATACAACCCTCCACTTT	CASRAGHTTLHF
TRBV7-2	TRBJ2-2	15	TRBD1	once	TGTGCCAGCAGCTCACTAAACAGGGGTGCCGGGGAGCTGTTTTTT	CASSSLNRGAGELFF
TRBV11-2	TRBJ2-2	12	.	.	TGTGCCAGCAGCTTACCCCCCGGGGAGCTGTTTTTT	CASSLPPGELFF
TRBV15	TRBJ2-5	14	TRBD1	.	TGTGCCACCAGCGTCGGACAGGGAAGAGAGACCCAGTACTTC	CATSVGQGRETQYF
TRBV10-1	TRBJ1-3	16	.	.	TGCGCCAGCAGTGATGGGACGCCAACTACTGGAAACACCATATATTTT	CASSDGTPTTGNTIYF
TRBV6-5	TRBJ1-6	14	.	.	TGTGCCAGCACCCAGTGGGCTGCTAATTCACCCCTCCACTTT	CASTQWAANSPLHF
TRBV5-1	TRBJ2-3	14	TRBD2	.	TGCGCCAGCAGCTCTAGCGGGGGCACAGATACGCAGTATTTT	CASSSSGGTDTQYF
TRBV15	TRBJ2-5	14	.	few	TGTGCCACCAGCCGAGGGGGGACGGAGGAGACCCAGTACTTC	CATSRGGTEETQYF
TRBV29-1	TRBJ2-1	14	.	.	TGCAGCGTTGAAAGCGGGCCCTCCTACAATGAGCAGTTCTTC	CSVESGPSYNEQFF
TRBV6-2/TRBV6-3	TRBJ2-7	14	TRBD1	.	TGTGCCAGCTGCCCCGACAGGGTTCTCTACGAGCAGTACTTC	CASCPDRVLYEQYF
TRBV18	TRBJ1-2	16	TRBD1	.	TGTGCCAGCTCACGATTGGACAGGGCGACGGTCTATGGCTACACCTTC	CASSRLDRATVYGYTF
TRBV28	TRBJ1-2	16	.	few	TGTGCCAGCAGTTTAGAGTACAGGGCCCAAGCTTATGGCTACACCTTC	CASSLEYRAQAYGYTF
TRBV7-8	TRBJ2-7	15	.	.	TGTGCCAGCAGCTTAGGAATAAGTAGGGTCTACGAGCAGTACTTC	CASSLGISRVYEQYF
TRBV20-1	TRBJ2-5	10	.	.	TGCAGTGCTACCTGGGAGACCCAGTACTTC	CSATWETQYF
TRBV6-5	TRBJ2-7	13	TRBD2	.	TGTGCCAGCACGGGGACTAGCGTTAACGAGCAGTACTTC	CASTGTSVNEQYF
TRBV2	TRBJ1-3	13	.	.	TGTGCCAGCAGTGAAAGTGGGGGAAACACCATATATTTT	CASSESGGNTIYF
TRBV11-2	TRBJ2-3	13	.	once	TGTGCCAGCAGGGCCGGCTACACAGATACGCAGTATTTT	CASRAGYTDTQYF
TRBV5-1	TRBJ2-7	15	.	.	TGCGCCAGCAGCTCCGGGATCGGGAGCCCCTACGAGCAGTACTTC	CASSSGIGSPYEQYF
TRBV5-1	TRBJ2-5	15	TRBD2	.	TGCGCCAGCAGCCCCCTAGGGCGGGGGGCGGAGACCCAGTACTTC	CASSPLGRGAETQYF
TRBV2	TRBJ1-2	14	.	.	TGTGCCGCCAGCGTTGTAGGGTTTTCCTATGGCTACACCTTC	CAASVVGFSYGYTF
TRBV9	TRBJ2-2	16	TRBD1	.	TGTGCCAGCAGGGCCGCCGGGACAGGAAACACCGGGGAGCTGTTTTTT	CASRAAGTGNTGELFF
TRBV6-5	TRBJ1-4	15	.	.	TGTGCCAGCAGTACCCGGGGTAGGACAGACGAAAAACTGTTTTTT	CASSTRGRTDEKLFF
TRBV4-1	TRBJ2-7	18	.	.	TGCGCCAGCAGCTATACAAATGCGAGGACGATCAGCTCCTACGAGCAGTACTTC	CASSYTNARTISSYEQYF
TRBV19	TRBJ1-1	17	.	.	TGTGCCAGTAGTATATCAACGGACCGATACCTCAACACTGAAGCTTTCTTT	CASSISTDRYLNTEAFF
TRBV15	TRBJ1-1	13	TRBD1	.	TGTGCCACCAGCCGGTCAGGGGGCGCTGAAGCTTTCTTT	CATSRSGGAEAFF
TRBV9	TRBJ1-6	15	.	.	TGTGCCAGCAGCGTAGCGGGCAGCTATAATTCACCCCTCCACTTT	CASSVAGSYNSPLHF
TRBV28	TRBJ1-2	13	.	.	TGTGCCAGCAGTACGCGACAGCCTGTTCGCTACACCTTC	CASSTRQPVRYTF
TRBV5-4	TRBJ2-7	14	.	.	TGTGCCAGCAGCTGGACGATCGGTTCCTACGAGCAGTACTTC	CASSWTIGSYEQYF
TRBV11-3	TRBJ2-7	16	TRBD1	.	TGTGCCAGCAGCTTTCTTCCGCAGGGGGCGCCGAGGGAGCAGTACTTC	CASSFLPQGAPREQYF